These T cell receptor beta chains were read from a single sample in a study of breast tumors, draining lymph nodes, adjacent tissues. TCRdb processed the multiplex PCR reads anew with MiXCR; each CDR3 protein has one entry. In the table there are over 200,000 distinct CDR3 sequences, roughly 32% of which are singletons. The sample was axillary lymph node tissue. The receptors derive from a female donor with breast cancer. Some clones in this sample may be carry-over from other donors' samples. The CDR3 runs from the conserved cysteine through the conserved F or W. The order of the fields is CDR3 length, D gene, J gene, V gene, clone size, CDR3 protein, CDR3 DNA. A D gene is named only where the DNA matches it firmly. Clone size is not always given. Where it is, it says once, few, many or a class for expanded clones.

cdr3_length: 13
d_call: TRBD1
j_call: TRBJ1-1
v_call: TRBV10-3
clone_size: few
cdr3_aa: CAIRGQGRTEAFF
cdr3_nt: TGTGCCATCAGGGGACAGGGGAGGACTGAAGCTTTCTTT

cdr3_length: 14
d_call: -
j_call: TRBJ1-5
v_call: TRBV7-9
clone_size: many
cdr3_aa: CASSFQGNNQPQHF
cdr3_nt: TGTGCCAGCAGCTTTCAGGGTAACAATCAGCCCCAGCATTTT

cdr3_length: 14
d_call: -
j_call: TRBJ2-1
v_call: TRBV9
clone_size: many
cdr3_aa: CASSSTGVQNEQFF
cdr3_nt: TGTGCCAGCAGCTCTACCGGAGTTCAAAATGAGCAGTTCTTC

cdr3_length: 13
d_call: -
j_call: TRBJ2-3
v_call: TRBV12-3/TRBV12-4
clone_size: many
cdr3_aa: CASSFPPRSTQYF
cdr3_nt: TGTGCCAGCAGTTTCCCCCCACGCAGTACGCAGTATTTT

cdr3_length: 12
d_call: -
j_call: TRBJ2-1
v_call: TRBV5-1
clone_size: many
cdr3_aa: CASSLGNNEQFF
cdr3_nt: TGCGCCAGCAGCTTGGGAAACAATGAGCAGTTCTTC

cdr3_length: 13
d_call: TRBD1
j_call: TRBJ1-1
v_call: TRBV30
clone_size: -
cdr3_aa: CAWNGQGDTEAFF
cdr3_nt: TGTGCCTGGAACGGACAGGGGGACACTGAAGCTTTCTTT

cdr3_length: 12
d_call: -
j_call: TRBJ2-7
v_call: TRBV7-2
clone_size: many
cdr3_aa: CAVARGNYEQYF
cdr3_nt: TGTGCTGTGGCTAGAGGAAACTACGAGCAGTACTTC

cdr3_length: 13
d_call: -
j_call: TRBJ2-1
v_call: TRBV5-1
clone_size: -
cdr3_aa: CASSKDGLNEQFF
cdr3_nt: TGCGCCAGCAGCAAGGACGGACTCAATGAGCAGTTCTTC

cdr3_length: 13
d_call: -
j_call: TRBJ1-2
v_call: TRBV5-4
clone_size: many
cdr3_aa: CASSLIGQYGYTF
cdr3_nt: TGTGCCAGCAGCTTGATCGGCCAGTATGGCTACACCTTC

cdr3_length: 16
d_call: -
j_call: TRBJ1-1
v_call: TRBV6-5
clone_size: -
cdr3_aa: CASSHSPLTPNTEAFF
cdr3_nt: TGTGCCAGCAGTCACTCGCCCCTGACTCCGAACACTGAAGCTTTCTTT

cdr3_length: 14
d_call: TRBD1
j_call: TRBJ2-5
v_call: TRBV5-1
clone_size: many
cdr3_aa: CASSLRGPQQAQYF
cdr3_nt: TGCGCCAGCAGCTTGAGGGGGCCCCAGCAGGCCCAGTACTTC

cdr3_length: 14
d_call: -
j_call: TRBJ1-4
v_call: TRBV6-2/TRBV6-3
clone_size: many
cdr3_aa: CASREGLTNEKLFF
cdr3_nt: TGTGCCAGCAGGGAGGGACTGACTAATGAAAAACTGTTTTTT

cdr3_length: 15
d_call: -
j_call: TRBJ2-5
v_call: TRBV2
clone_size: once
cdr3_aa: CASSEGGLTPETQYF
cdr3_nt: TGTGCCAGCAGTGAAGGGGGCTTGACCCCAGAGACCCAGTACTTC

cdr3_length: 15
d_call: TRBD1
j_call: TRBJ2-6
v_call: TRBV18
clone_size: few
cdr3_aa: CASSLDRVGANVLTF
cdr3_nt: TGTGCCAGCTCACTCGACAGGGTCGGGGCCAACGTCCTGACTTTC

cdr3_length: 13
d_call: -
j_call: TRBJ1-3
v_call: TRBV2
clone_size: many
cdr3_aa: CASNLDNGNTIYF
cdr3_nt: TGTGCCAGCAACCTGGACAACGGAAACACCATATATTTT

cdr3_length: 13
d_call: -
j_call: TRBJ2-3
v_call: TRBV20-1
clone_size: many
cdr3_aa: CSARRTVTDTQYF
cdr3_nt: TGCAGTGCTCGACGGACAGTCACAGATACGCAGTATTTT

cdr3_length: 15
d_call: -
j_call: TRBJ1-5
v_call: TRBV28
clone_size: few
cdr3_aa: CASSPAEGAHQPQHF
cdr3_nt: TGTGCCAGCAGTCCTGCGGAGGGTGCACATCAGCCCCAGCATTTT

cdr3_length: 14
d_call: -
j_call: TRBJ2-7
v_call: TRBV5-6
clone_size: -
cdr3_aa: CASSLWNVRYERYF
cdr3_nt: TGTGCCAGCAGCCTGTGGAACGTCAGGTACGAGCGGTACTTC

cdr3_length: 15
d_call: TRBD2
j_call: TRBJ2-1
v_call: TRBV7-2
clone_size: -
cdr3_aa: CASSLGTSRANEQLF
cdr3_nt: TGTGCCAGCAGCTTAGGGACTAGCAGGGCCAATGAGCAGCTCTTC

cdr3_length: 15
d_call: TRBD2
j_call: TRBJ2-7
v_call: TRBV5-4
clone_size: many
cdr3_aa: CASSPSAGAGREQYF
cdr3_nt: TGTGCCAGCAGCCCTTCAGCGGGAGCGGGTCGCGAGCAGTACTTC

cdr3_length: 14
d_call: -
j_call: TRBJ1-1
v_call: TRBV27
clone_size: -
cdr3_aa: CASSLDFSGTKAFF
cdr3_nt: TGTGCCAGCAGTTTAGACTTCTCAGGGACGAAAGCTTTCTTT

cdr3_length: 14
d_call: -
j_call: TRBJ1-3
v_call: TRBV2
clone_size: many
cdr3_aa: CASIRVFSGNTIYF
cdr3_nt: TGTGCCAGTATCCGGGTCTTCTCTGGAAACACCATATATTTT

cdr3_length: 12
d_call: TRBD1
j_call: TRBJ2-7
v_call: TRBV29-1
clone_size: -
cdr3_aa: CRRTGLTREQYF
cdr3_nt: TGCAGACGGACAGGGTTGACTCGCGAGCAGTACTTC

cdr3_length: 16
d_call: -
j_call: TRBJ1-4
v_call: TRBV20-1
clone_size: -
cdr3_aa: CSASRGSSTYNEKLFF
cdr3_nt: TGCAGTGCTAGCCGCGGGAGTTCAACCTACAATGAAAAACTGTTTTTT

cdr3_length: 13
d_call: -
j_call: TRBJ2-3
v_call: TRBV3-1
clone_size: many
cdr3_aa: CASSQGRTDTQYF
cdr3_nt: TGTGCCAGCAGCCAAGGACGCACAGATACGCAGTATTTT

cdr3_length: 15
d_call: -
j_call: TRBJ1-5
v_call: TRBV4-1
clone_size: many
cdr3_aa: CASSQGTVSNQPQHF
cdr3_nt: TGCGCCAGCAGCCAAGGGACGGTAAGCAATCAGCCCCAGCATTTT

cdr3_length: 16
d_call: TRBD2
j_call: TRBJ2-1
v_call: TRBV20-1
clone_size: many
cdr3_aa: CSARTSSSSSYNEQFF
cdr3_nt: TGCAGTGCCCGGACTAGCTCGTCGAGCTCCTACAATGAGCAGTTCTTC

cdr3_length: 14
d_call: -
j_call: TRBJ2-5
v_call: TRBV19
clone_size: many
cdr3_aa: CASSRLGRGETQYF
cdr3_nt: TGTGCCAGTAGCCGACTCGGTCGAGGAGAGACCCAGTACTTC

cdr3_length: 13
d_call: -
j_call: TRBJ2-1
v_call: TRBV30
clone_size: many
cdr3_aa: CAWSVLGHNEQFF
cdr3_nt: TGTGCCTGGAGTGTACTGGGCCACAATGAGCAGTTCTTC

cdr3_length: 13
d_call: -
j_call: TRBJ1-2
v_call: TRBV6-5
clone_size: many
cdr3_aa: CASSSSGNYGYTF
cdr3_nt: TGTGCCAGCAGCTCATCAGGGAACTATGGCTACACCTTC

cdr3_length: 16
d_call: TRBD2
j_call: TRBJ2-2
v_call: TRBV5-1
clone_size: many
cdr3_aa: CASSLLAGQNTGELFF
cdr3_nt: TGCGCCAGCAGCCTACTAGCGGGCCAGAACACCGGGGAGCTGTTTTTT

cdr3_length: 16
d_call: TRBD1
j_call: TRBJ2-7
v_call: TRBV6-5
clone_size: -
cdr3_aa: CASSYSSKDRVIEQYF
cdr3_nt: TGTGCCAGCAGTTACTCGTCCAAAGACAGGGTAATCGAGCAGTACTTC

cdr3_length: 15
d_call: -
j_call: TRBJ2-1
v_call: TRBV28
clone_size: many
cdr3_aa: CASSLYRVAYNEQFF
cdr3_nt: TGTGCCAGCAGTTTATATCGGGTCGCCTACAATGAGCAGTTCTTC

cdr3_length: 16
d_call: -
j_call: TRBJ1-4
v_call: TRBV6-5
clone_size: -
cdr3_aa: CASNYSPGPTNEKLFF
cdr3_nt: TGTGCCAGCAATTACTCCCCCGGGCCAACTAATGAAAAACTGTTTTTT

cdr3_length: 14
d_call: TRBD1
j_call: TRBJ1-6
v_call: TRBV20-1
clone_size: -
cdr3_aa: CSARQGATNSPLHF
cdr3_nt: TGCAGTGCTAGACAGGGGGCGACTAATTCACCCCTCCACTTT

cdr3_length: 13
d_call: -
j_call: TRBJ1-6
v_call: TRBV5-1
clone_size: many
cdr3_aa: CASSFEGKSPLHF
cdr3_nt: TGCGCCAGCAGCTTCGAGGGTAAATCACCCCTCCACTTT

cdr3_length: 15
d_call: TRBD2
j_call: TRBJ2-5
v_call: TRBV7-9
clone_size: many
cdr3_aa: CASSNLAAGRETQYF
cdr3_nt: TGTGCCAGCAGCAACCTAGCGGCTGGACGGGAGACCCAGTACTTC

cdr3_length: 12
d_call: -
j_call: TRBJ2-5
v_call: TRBV20-1
clone_size: -
cdr3_aa: CSATGGGGTQYF
cdr3_nt: TGCAGTGCTACCGGAGGGGGGGGAACCCAGTACTTC

cdr3_length: 15
d_call: -
j_call: TRBJ2-1
v_call: TRBV15
clone_size: many
cdr3_aa: CATRAGTSSYNEQFF
cdr3_nt: TGTGCCACCAGGGCGGGAACGAGTTCCTACAATGAGCAGTTCTTC

cdr3_length: 17
d_call: TRBD1
j_call: TRBJ2-2
v_call: TRBV5-1
clone_size: many
cdr3_aa: CASSIRPGTGYTGELFF
cdr3_nt: TGCGCCAGCAGCATACGCCCCGGGACAGGGTACACCGGGGAGCTGTTTTTT

cdr3_length: 17
d_call: TRBD2
j_call: TRBJ2-3
v_call: TRBV9
clone_size: many
cdr3_aa: CASSSPVAGAPADTQYF
cdr3_nt: TGTGCCAGCAGCTCCCCCGTGGCGGGAGCCCCCGCAGATACGCAGTATTTT

cdr3_length: 14
d_call: -
j_call: TRBJ2-5
v_call: TRBV19
clone_size: many
cdr3_aa: CASSGQTYQETQYF
cdr3_nt: TGTGCCAGTAGTGGACAAACGTACCAAGAGACCCAGTACTTC

cdr3_length: 13
d_call: -
j_call: TRBJ1-2
v_call: TRBV10-3
clone_size: -
cdr3_aa: CAISELSGDGYTF
cdr3_nt: TGTGCCATCAGTGAGCTTAGTGGGGATGGCTACACCTTC

cdr3_length: 12
d_call: TRBD1
j_call: TRBJ2-7
v_call: TRBV6-6
clone_size: many
cdr3_aa: CASSDRDYEQYF
cdr3_nt: TGTGCCAGCTCGGACAGGGACTACGAGCAGTACTTC

cdr3_length: 17
d_call: -
j_call: TRBJ1-4
v_call: TRBV20-1
clone_size: many
cdr3_aa: CSARDRHQTGPNEKLFF
cdr3_nt: TGCAGTGCTAGAGATAGGCACCAGACAGGACCTAATGAAAAACTGTTTTTT

cdr3_length: 13
d_call: TRBD1
j_call: TRBJ1-5
v_call: TRBV5-1
clone_size: -
cdr3_aa: CASSSGQGTNEHF
cdr3_nt: TGCGCCAGCAGCTCAGGACAGGGGACGAATGAGCATTTT

cdr3_length: 14
d_call: -
j_call: TRBJ2-3
v_call: TRBV7-2
clone_size: many
cdr3_aa: CASSDRASTDTQYF
cdr3_nt: TGTGCCAGCAGCGATAGGGCGAGCACAGATACGCAGTATTTT